Each of the 21 T cell receptor beta chains below was sequenced from the same sample in a study of CD8+CD57+ T cells in acquired aplastic anemia. Whoever was chosen for sequencing had shown CD8+CD57+ cell expansion by flow cytometry. TCR beta VDJ and CDR3 were profiled, and genomic DNA was the template. From the reads, TCRdb called clonotypes with MiXCR, one entry per CDR3 protein. The table records 450,000 to 550,000 distinct CDR3 sequences, around a third of them present only once. The sequenced sample consisted of sorted CD4+, CD8+, or CD8+CD57+ T cells (not recorded which) from PBMCs. These receptors were obtained from a human donor with aplastic anemia.

This clonotype came up a few times. The J gene is TRBJ2-3, the V gene TRBV4-3; D might be TRBD1 (5 bases). The germline V and J ends were trimmed by 4 bases and 1 base, with 12 bases remaining between them. This CDR3 has 15 residues. Germline loops: CDR1 LGHNA, CDR2 YSLEER. The CDR3 bases are TGCGCCAGCAGCCGTGGGGCAGGAGGCACAGATACGCAGTATTTT. The encoded protein is CASSRGAGGTDTQYF.

This clonotype was detected many times. The chain couples TRBV7-3 to TRBJ1-2; 8 nucleotides line up with TRBD1. The V and J ends lost 7 bases and 8 bases, in that order; junction bases with no gene match: 12. This CDR3 has 14 residues. Germline V gene lookup returns CDR1 SGHTA and CDR2 FQGTGA. The CDR3 sequence is CASTTLRTGRGYTF. The CDR3 DNA is TGTGCCAGCACCACCTTGAGGACAGGGCGCGGCTACACCTTC.

Only one count was recorded for this clonotype. A much bigger clone sits one base away, suggesting this may be a read error. The V gene is TRBV20-1, the J gene TRBJ2-7, with D maybe TRBD1 (6 bases). The CDR3 runs to 13 residues. In germline, CDR1 is DFQATT, CDR2 SNEGSKA (reference sequence). Trimming pared 1 base from V and 2 bases from J, leaving 9 bases between. The CDR3 DNA is TGCAGTGCTAGAGGCAGGGGACCCTACGAGCAGTACTTC. It specifies CSARGRGPYEQYF.

About this clonotype itself: A much bigger clone sits one base away, suggesting this may be a read error. The V and J genes are TRBV20-1 and TRBJ1-2; D is unresolved. The germline V and J ends were trimmed by 5 bases and 1 base, with 20 bases remaining between them. The V gene's germline CDR1 is DFQATT and CDR2 SNEGSKA (reference sequence). This CDR3 region has 16 residues. The CDR3 DNA follows: TGCAGTGCTGGAATAAGGGCAGGCCGAAATAACTATGGCTACACCTTC. Protein: CSAGIRAGRNNYGYTF.

The chain carries TRBV11-2 and TRBJ1-4, with D unresolved. CDR1 and CDR2 from the germline V gene are SGHAT and FQNNGV. The V end lost 4 bases, the J end lost 7 bases, and 25 bases lay between the germline ends. This CDR3 comprises 18 residues. The CDR3 here is CASSSLKWGAPSFEKLFF. For the CDR3, the DNA is TGTGCCAGCAGCTCGCTAAAGTGGGGTGCCCCCTCTTTTGAAAAACTGTTTTTT. The full variable domain, its missing parts supplied by reference TRBV11-2 and TRBJ1-4, is EAGVAQSPRYKIIEKRQSVAFWCNPISGHATLYWYQQILGQGPKLLIQFQNNGVVDDSQLPKDRFSAERLKGVDSTLKIQPAKLEDSAVYLCASSSLKWGAPSFEKLFFGSGTQLSVL.

This chain joins TRBV6-4 and TRBJ1-2; 9 nucleotides agree with TRBD1. The junction had 8 bases not matched to a gene; V was cut back by 10 bases and J by 2 bases. Germline V lookup: CDR1 MRHNA, CDR2 SNTAGT. This CDR3 spans 14 amino acids. The CDR3 sequence: CAIMSGTGNYGYTF. As DNA, the CDR3 is TGTGCCATCATGTCCGGGACAGGGAACTATGGCTACACCTTC.

This clonotype appeared a single time. With a much larger clone just one base away, this may be a read error. Written as DNA, the CDR3 is TGCGCCGGCAGCTTGGATGGGACAGGTTATGGCTACACCTTC. It translates to CAGSLDGTGYGYTF. The J gene is TRBJ1-2, the V gene TRBV7-2; the match to TRBD1 covers 8 bases. CDR3 length: 14 residues. CDR1 is SGHTA, CDR2 FQGNSA, per germline.

This sequence joins TRBV29-1 and TRBJ2-7, with D possibly matching TRBD1 (6 bases). V lost 6 bases and J 2 bases, leaving 23 bases between the germline ends. The CDR3 is 16 residues long. Germline loops: CDR1 SQVTM, CDR2 ANQGSEA. CDR3 loop: CSVPARGGQTTYEQYF. The CDR3 DNA reads TGCAGCGTACCCGCTAGGGGCGGACAGACGACCTACGAGCAGTACTTC.

With respect to this clonotype: A read error may be the cause here, since a much bigger clone is one base away. This chain joins TRBV5-5 and TRBJ1-2; TRBD1 matches 8 bases. CDR3 length equals 14 residues. Germline V lookup: CDR1 SGHKS, CDR2 YYEKEE (reference sequence). The CDR3 DNA reads TGTGCCAGCAGCTTAGGGACAGGCGCGAATGGCCACACCTTC. Protein product: CASSLGTGANGHTF.

The rearrangement uses TRBV11-1 and TRBJ2-1; 7 bases map to TRBD2. Per the germline V gene, CDR1 is SGHAT and CDR2 is FQDESV (reference sequence). This CDR3 contains 14 residues. Trimming removed 10 bases from V and 4 bases from J; junction bases left unmatched: 10. The CDR3 loop is CATAGERDYNEQFF. Written as DNA, the CDR3 is TGTGCCACCGCCGGTGAGCGGGATTACAATGAGCAGTTCTTC.

This clonotype showed up just a few times. This chain uses TRBV7-8 with TRBJ2-5, with a possible D match to TRBD1 (6 bases). Germline V gives CDR1 SGHVS, CDR2 FQNEAQ. Trimming stripped 0 bases from V and 9 bases from J, with 20 bases between. CDR3 length: 16 amino acids. The CDR3 nucleotides are TGTGCCAGCAGCTTAGCGCCGGGTAGGACAGCGAGGGCCCAGTACTTC. The encoded protein is CASSLAPGRTARAQYF. Full variable domain (rest looked up from reference TRBV7-8 and TRBJ2-5): GAGVSQSPRYKVAKRGQDVALRCDPISGHVSLFWYQQALGQGPEFLTYFQNEAQLDKSGLPSDRFFAERPEGSVSTLKIQRTQQEDSAVYLCASSLAPGRTARAQYFGPGTRLLVL.

This clonotype has at least ten counts. V usage is TRBV2 and J usage is TRBJ2-6, with D hard to call. The V and J ends lost 5 bases and 1 base respectively, with 15 bases between them. This CDR3 is built from 17 residues. Per the germline V gene, CDR1 is SNHLY and CDR2 is FYNNEI. For the CDR3, the DNA is TGTGCCAGCAGTCCTCTACCACGACAATCTGGGGCCAACGTCCTGACTTTC. Its translation is CASSPLPRQSGANVLTF.

This clonotype was counted a few times. An end of the junction does not agree with germline; a read error may underlie this. The chain links TRBV7-2 to TRBJ1-1, with D tentatively TRBD1 (5 bases). The V gene's germline CDR1 is SGHTA and CDR2 FQGNSA. The CDR3 totals 9 residues. The CDR3 nucleotides read TGTGCCAGCAGCCTCGGGGGTGTCTTT. This sequence encodes CASSLGGVF.

The V call is TRBV20-1, the J call TRBJ2-2; TRBD2 aligns across 12 bases. This CDR3 contains 15 residues. Per the germline V gene, CDR1 is DFQATT and CDR2 is SNEGSKA (reference sequence). With 8 bases clipped from V and 8 bases from J, the junction kept 12 bases outside the gene matches. For the CDR3, the DNA is TGCAGTTTGCGGCTAGCGGGAGGGCCGGCGGGGGAGCTGTTTTTT. This codes for CSLRLAGGPAGELFF.

Remarks on this clonotype: This may be a read error: a much more frequent sequence differs by one nucleotide. The J gene is TRBJ1-5, the V gene TRBV7-8, with 9 bases that match TRBD1. The junction had 15 bases not matched to a gene; V was cut back by 11 bases and J by 10 bases. Germline V gene lookup returns CDR1 SGHVS and CDR2 FQNEAQ. This CDR3 region has 14 residues. The CDR3 nucleotides read TGTGCCGGTAGTATTTGGGACAGGGATCTACCCCAGCATTTT. Protein sequence: CAGSIWDRDLPQHF.

The chain links TRBV7-6 to TRBJ2-1; 11 bases fit TRBD2. CDR3 length: 20 residues. The V gene end was trimmed by 5 bases and the J gene end by 0 bases; junction bases not matched to a gene: 15. The germline CDR1 and CDR2 sequences are SGHVS and FNYEAQ. For the CDR3, the DNA is TGTGCCAGCAGCCCCCGAATGGCTAGCGGGAGGCCCGGCTCCTACAATGAGCAGTTCTTC. This translates into CASSPRMASGRPGSYNEQFF.

The V and J genes are TRBV5-1 and TRBJ2-7; TRBD2 matches 11 bases. CDR1 and CDR2 from the germline V gene are SGHRS and YFSETQ. The CDR3 runs 18 residues. V shed 4 bases, J shed 2 bases, and the junction held 14 bases outside the gene matches. The CDR3 DNA sequence: TGCGCCAGCAGCGCCAGGGCTAGCGGGGGGAGCCATCCCTACGAGCAGTACTTC. Protein sequence: CASSARASGGSHPYEQYF.

The V and J genes are TRBV6-5 and TRBJ1-2; a weak D match, TRBD1 (5 bases). Trimming removed 6 bases from V and 0 bases from J, with 14 bases in between. The germline CDR1 and CDR2 sequences are MNHEY and SVGAGI. This CDR3 is built from 15 residues. The CDR3 protein is CASSSSLTANYGYTF. The CDR3 DNA reads TGTGCCAGCAGCTCCTCTCTGACAGCTAACTATGGCTACACCTTC.

This chain uses TRBV19 with TRBJ2-3; the match to TRBD1 covers 10 bases. The CDR3 contains 15 residues. Per germline, CDR1 LNHDA and CDR2 SQIVND (reference sequence). After removal of 5 bases from V and 4 bases from J, the junction contained 6 bases not matched to a gene. CDR3 residues: CASSFPGTGADTQYF. CDR3 in DNA: TGTGCCAGTAGTTTTCCCGGGACAGGGGCAGATACGCAGTATTTT.

This clonotype was observed at least ten times. The rearrangement links TRBV19 to TRBJ1-5; D possibly corresponds to TRBD1 (6 bases). Trimming took 6 bases from V and 3 from J, leaving 15 bases between them. Germline-derived CDR1 and CDR2 are LNHDA and SQIVND (reference sequence). The CDR3 runs to 15 residues. DNA of the CDR3: TGTGCCAGTAGCACCAGACAGGCCCTCAATCAGCCCCAGCATTTT. It codes for CASSTRQALNQPQHF.

This clonotype was detected ten times or more. The rearrangement links TRBV9 to TRBJ1-2, with 9 bases fitting TRBD1. The CDR3 loop spans 16 amino acids. Per germline, CDR1 SGDLS and CDR2 YYNGEE. V lost 4 bases to trimming and J lost 6 bases; unmatched junction nucleotides: 13. The CDR3 coding sequence is TGTGCCAGCAGCCCAGTAGGGACAGGGTATGCGGATGGCTACACCTTC. This gives the protein CASSPVGTGYADGYTF.